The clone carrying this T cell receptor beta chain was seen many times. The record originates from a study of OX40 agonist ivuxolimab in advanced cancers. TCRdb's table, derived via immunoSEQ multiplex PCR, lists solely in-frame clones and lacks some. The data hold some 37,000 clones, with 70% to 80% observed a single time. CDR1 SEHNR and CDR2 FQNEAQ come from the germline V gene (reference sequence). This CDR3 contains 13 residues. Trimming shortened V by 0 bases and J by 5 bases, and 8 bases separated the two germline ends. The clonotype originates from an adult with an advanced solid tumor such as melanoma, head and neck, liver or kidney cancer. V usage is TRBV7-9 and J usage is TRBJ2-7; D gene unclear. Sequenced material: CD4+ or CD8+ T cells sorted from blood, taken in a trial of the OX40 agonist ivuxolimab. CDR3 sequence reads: CASSLARQDEQYF. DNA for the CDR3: TGTGCCAGCAGCTTAGCTCGCCAGGACGAGCAGTACTTC.